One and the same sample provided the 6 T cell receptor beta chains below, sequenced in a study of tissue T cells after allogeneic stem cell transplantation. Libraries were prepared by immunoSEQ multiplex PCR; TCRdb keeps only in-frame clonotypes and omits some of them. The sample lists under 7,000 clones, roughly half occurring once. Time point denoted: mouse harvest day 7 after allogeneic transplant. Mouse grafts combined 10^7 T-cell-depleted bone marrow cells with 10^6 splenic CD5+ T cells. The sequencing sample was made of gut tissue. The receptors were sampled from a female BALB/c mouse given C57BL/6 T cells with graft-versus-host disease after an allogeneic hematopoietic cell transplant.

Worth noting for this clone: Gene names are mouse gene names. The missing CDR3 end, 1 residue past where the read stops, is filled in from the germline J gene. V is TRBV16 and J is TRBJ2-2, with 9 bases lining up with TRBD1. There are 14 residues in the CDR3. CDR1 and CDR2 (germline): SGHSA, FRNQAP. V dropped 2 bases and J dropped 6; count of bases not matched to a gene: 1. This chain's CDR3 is CASSLRQGAGQLYF. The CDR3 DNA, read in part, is TGTGCAAGCAGCTTACGACAGGGGGCCGGGCAGCTCTAC. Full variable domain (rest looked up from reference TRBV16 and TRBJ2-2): NAGVIQTPRHKVTGKGQEATLWCEPISGHSAVFWYRQTIVQGLEFLTYFRNQAPIDDSGMPKERFSAQMPNQSHSTLKIQSTQPQDSAVYLCASSLRQGAGQLYFGEGSKLTVL.

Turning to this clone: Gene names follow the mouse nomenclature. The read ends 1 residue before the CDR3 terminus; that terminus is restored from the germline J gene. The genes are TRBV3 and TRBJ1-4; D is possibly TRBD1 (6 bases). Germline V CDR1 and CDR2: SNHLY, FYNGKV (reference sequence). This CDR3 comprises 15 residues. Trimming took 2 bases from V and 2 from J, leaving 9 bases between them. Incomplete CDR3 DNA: TGTGCCAGCAGCTTATACAGGGTCTCCAACGAAAGATTATTT. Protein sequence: CASSLYRVSNERLF. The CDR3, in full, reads CASSLYRVSNERLFF.

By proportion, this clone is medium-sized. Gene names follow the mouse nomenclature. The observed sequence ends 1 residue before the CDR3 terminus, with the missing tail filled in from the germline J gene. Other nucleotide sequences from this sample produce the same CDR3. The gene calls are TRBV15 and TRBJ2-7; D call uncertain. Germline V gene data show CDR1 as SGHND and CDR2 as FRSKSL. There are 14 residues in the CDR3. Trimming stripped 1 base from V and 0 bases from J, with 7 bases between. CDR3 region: CASSLGGSSYEQYF. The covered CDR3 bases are TGTGCCAGCAGTTTAGGGGGAAGCTCCTATGAACAGTAC.

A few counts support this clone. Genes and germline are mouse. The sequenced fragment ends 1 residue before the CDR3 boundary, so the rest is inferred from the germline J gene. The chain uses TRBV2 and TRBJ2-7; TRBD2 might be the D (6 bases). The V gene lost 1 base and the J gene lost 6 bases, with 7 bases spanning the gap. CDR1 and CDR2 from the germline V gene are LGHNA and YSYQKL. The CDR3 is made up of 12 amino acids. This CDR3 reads CASSQVGVEQYF. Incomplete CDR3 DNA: TGTGCCAGCAGCCAAGTGGGGGTTGAACAGTAC.

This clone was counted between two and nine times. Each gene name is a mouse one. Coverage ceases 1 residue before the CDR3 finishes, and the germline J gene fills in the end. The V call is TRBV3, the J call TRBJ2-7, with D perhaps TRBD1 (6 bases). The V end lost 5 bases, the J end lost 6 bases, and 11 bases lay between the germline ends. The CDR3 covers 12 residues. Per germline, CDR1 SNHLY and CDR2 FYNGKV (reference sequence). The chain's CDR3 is CASSPTGIEQYF. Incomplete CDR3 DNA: TGTGCCAGCAGCCCCACAGGGATTGAACAGTAC.

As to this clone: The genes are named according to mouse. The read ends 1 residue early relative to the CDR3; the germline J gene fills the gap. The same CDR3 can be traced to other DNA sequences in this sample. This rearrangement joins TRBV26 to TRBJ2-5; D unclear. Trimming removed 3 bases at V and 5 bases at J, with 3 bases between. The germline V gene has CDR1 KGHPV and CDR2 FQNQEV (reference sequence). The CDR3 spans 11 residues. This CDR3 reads CASSLRDTQYF. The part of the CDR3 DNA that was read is TGTGCCAGCAGTCTCCGAGACACCCAGTAC.